The TCR beta chain described here comes from a study of cytomegalovirus exposure and HLA in healthy donors. Vbeta (60) and Jbeta (13) primers were used in the PCR. Clones were sequenced by immunoSEQ multiplex PCR, and TCRdb holds only the in-frame ones, with some missing. Here the sample spans roughly 140,000 clones, around 75% being singletons. The CDR3 extends over 16 amino acids. The germline gives CDR1 SGHNT, CDR2 YYREEE (reference sequence). Unmatched junction bases numbered 5, after V lost 0 bases and J lost 4 bases. This clonotype originated in a woman in her twenties or thirties in good health and CMV-seronegative. The rearrangement uses TRBV5-4 and TRBJ2-3, with 10 nucleotides matching TRBD2. The sequenced material came from PBMCs. The CDR3 nucleotides are TGTGCCAGCAGCTTGGACCTAGCGGGAGTAGCAGATACGCAGTATTTT. This codes for CASSLDLAGVADTQYF.